The T cell receptor beta chain described here comes from a study of CD8+CD57+ T cells in acquired aplastic anemia. The CDR3 runs to 15 residues. CDR1 is WSHSY, CDR2 SAAADI, per germline. V lost 6 bases, J lost 2 bases, and 4 bases stayed unmatched. Those patients picked for sequencing had displayed CD8+CD57+ cell expansion on flow cytometry. This clonotype has at least ten counts. Researchers used genomic DNA as the template to profile TCR beta VDJ and CDR3. TCRdb analysed the reads with MiXCR anew, one entry per CDR3 protein. The data hold some 180,000 distinct CDR3 sequences, with about 44% observed a single time.

This sequence joins TRBV10-2 and TRBJ2-1; 10 nucleotides line up with TRBD1. This TCR came from a human donor with aplastic anemia. Input material: sorted CD4+, CD8+, or CD8+CD57+ T cells (not recorded which) from PBMCs. The CDR3, as DNA: TGCGCCAGCAGATCCGGGACAGGGGCCTACAATGAGCAGTTCTTC. Amino acid sequence: CASRSGTGAYNEQFF.